This record covers a single TCR beta chain. Which antigen it targets is not known. One base away there is no much larger clone; base qualities are not given. The sample belongs to a study of blood T cells in healthy people across ages (dated by TCRdb to the mid-2010s). Background for the entire study: Template switching captured roughly one uniquely barcoded TCR beta cDNA molecule per two T cells in model experiments. Using deep sequencing normalized with unique cDNA molecular identifiers, the study measured how TCR beta repertoire diversity changes with age. Donors were grouped into four age groups: young (average approximately 16 years), middle-aged (39), aged (around 60) and long-lived (approximately 75). To avoid experimental bias, donors of different ages were distributed randomly across sequencing lanes. For two donors (one aged 18 to 29 and one aged 80 or older), the study analyzed two additional independent replicas of 1 million unique cDNA reads from the same blood draw. General study outcomes and caveats: Total diversity estimates from one million sequenced T cells were considered lower bounds and underestimates. Since profiling was done on bulk unsorted PBMCs, naive and antigen-experienced compartments could not be conclusively compared. The long-lived group showed more naive CD4+ T cells, fewer expanded clones and increased TCR diversity than the aged group, suggesting age selection. As age increased, observed TCR beta diversity per million T cells dropped in a roughly linear way, and a significant reduction was already evident by age approximately 40. There was a strong correlation between observed TCR beta diversity and the percentage of naive T cells measured by flow cytometry. Donor CMV infection status was unknown, potentially confounding age-related changes in expanded clonotypes.

The library was obtained by 5' RACE. Sequenced using an Illumina HiSeq 2500. The second PCR ran for roughly 7 to 12 cycles and used a J-beta primer mix along with a sample-barcoded 5' primer. A unique molecular identifier was introduced onto each TCR beta cDNA molecule by a template-switch 5' adaptor carrying 12 random nucleotides. Each sample yielded at least 3 million CDR3-containing paired-end reads. First-strand cDNA was synthesized from all RNA with the Mint cDNA synthesis kit, primed by a TRBC-specific oligonucleotide. Following uracil-DNA glycosylase treatment, all cDNA underwent a first 18-cycle PCR with the universal primers M1SS and BC2_uni_R. Per the authors' processing: Each sample was normalized by randomly selecting 1 million high-quality reads, each carrying a distinct molecular identifier. Reads with shared molecular identifiers were discarded instead of being binned into consensus sequences. MiTCR, set to a Q25 quality threshold and the strictest error-elimination algorithm, was used for CDR3 identification, clonotype clustering and error correction. A nonparametric unseen species model using Euler transformation provided a lower-bound estimate of total TCR beta diversity. In TCRdb, the public reads were trimmed at Q25 with fastp and aligned with MiXCR, with productive beta chains retained. Rows with a matching CDR3 protein are joined into one entry that keeps the most common DNA and genes. Here the V and J calls rest on TCRdb's processing, not on the authors' analysis. The sample data list approximately 1.5 million distinct CDR3 sequences, and 35% to 45% of these were observed just once. Roughly 3.7% of the sample is held by the ten biggest clonotypes.

V trim: 5 bases; J trim: 6 bases; unmatched bases: 22. Taken from cysteine to phenylalanine, the CDR3 has 18 residues. Only CDR3 DNA remains: 54 bases, in frame from the first base. Systemically healthy Caucasian individuals from Russia, approximately 39 in total and aged roughly 6 to 100 years, were included as donors. About 9.1 milliliters of peripheral blood were collected from each donor into EDTA-treated Vacutainer tubes. PBMCs were isolated by Ficoll-Paque density-gradient centrifugation, with at least 7 million obtained per sample. Total RNA was extracted from PBMCs with Trizol reagent, with at least 6 micrograms obtained per sample. For every donor, an aliquot of PBMCs went through flow cytometry to measure the percentages of naive CD45RAhigh/CD27high T cells.

The sequence joins TRBV12-3 or TRBV12-4 to TRBJ2-7; 7 middle bases align to TRBD1. The clonotype comes from a woman between 18 and 30 years old in good health. The specimen was blood. The DNA reads TGTGCCAGCAGTCCCTTACCGACAGGGCCCATCCCCCTTTCCGAGCAGTACTTC. This translates into CASSPLPTGPIPLSEQYF.